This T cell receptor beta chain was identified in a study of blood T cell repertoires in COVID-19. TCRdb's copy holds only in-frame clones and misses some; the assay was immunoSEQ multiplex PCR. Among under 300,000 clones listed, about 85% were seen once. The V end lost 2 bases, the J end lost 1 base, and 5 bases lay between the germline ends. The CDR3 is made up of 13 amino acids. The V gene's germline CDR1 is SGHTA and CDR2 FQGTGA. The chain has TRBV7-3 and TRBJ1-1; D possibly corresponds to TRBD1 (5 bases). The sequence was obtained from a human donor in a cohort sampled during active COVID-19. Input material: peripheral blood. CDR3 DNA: TGTGCCAGCAGCTTACAGGGGAACACTGAAGCTTTCTTT. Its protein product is CASSLQGNTEAFF.